This is a list of T cell receptor beta chains from one sample in a study of T cells in Graves' hyperthyroidism and ophthalmopathy. TCRdb redid the calling of the multiplex PCR reads with MiXCR, one entry per CDR3 protein. The profile shows about 640,000 distinct CDR3 sequences, just under 45% of them singletons. Sequenced sample: peripheral blood or thyroid tissue (not recorded which). The origin of the receptors is an adult man with Graves' disease, either hyperthyroidism or ophthalmopathy (not recorded which). Each CDR3 is given with its conserved first and last residue. D genes are given only for firm matches. Not all rows give a size; the values are once, few, many and, for expanded clones, a class.

cdr3_nt cdr3_aa d_call j_call clone_size v_call
TGTGCCAGTAGTATAGACCGAGCACTGGACAGGTGGTTCACTGAAGCTTTCTTT CASSIDRALDRWFTEAFF TRBD1 TRBJ1-1 NA TRBV19
TGTGCCAGCAGTTTAATTGGGACAGGGGGTTCCTCCTACGAGCAGTACTTC CASSLIGTGGSSYEQYF TRBD1 TRBJ2-7 once TRBV7-9
TGTGCCAGCAGTTCAACCTGGGGGGTTGAAAAACTGTTTTTT CASSSTWGVEKLFF NA TRBJ1-4 NA TRBV25-1
TGCAGCGTTGGCTCGTGGGAACGGGAGACCCAGTACTTC CSVGSWERETQYF NA TRBJ2-5 NA TRBV29-1
TGTGCCAGCAGCCAAGGGTTTGAGTCACCTGAAGCTTTCTTT CASSQGFESPEAFF NA TRBJ1-1 NA TRBV3-1
TGTGCCAGCAGCTTAGGCCCAGGGACAGGGGATTACGAGCAGTACTTC CASSLGPGTGDYEQYF TRBD1 TRBJ2-7 NA TRBV7-9
TGTGCCATCAGTGAGTTCGGCTCTGGGGCCAACGTCCTGACTTTC CAISEFGSGANVLTF NA TRBJ2-6 few TRBV10-3
TGCACCAGCAGCGTCGACAAGAACACTGAAGCTTTCTTT CTSSVDKNTEAFF NA TRBJ1-1 NA TRBV5-1
TGTGCCAGCGGGAGGACAGCCATAACATATGGCTACACCTTC CASGRTAITYGYTF NA TRBJ1-2 NA TRBV7-9
TGTGCCAGCAGAGACAGTGGTTGGAATCAGCCCCAGCATTTT CASRDSGWNQPQHF NA TRBJ1-5 NA TRBV2
TGTGCCAGCCGAACAGGAGAATCCTCTGGAAACACCATATATTTT CASRTGESSGNTIYF NA TRBJ1-3 few TRBV2
TGTGCCAGCAATGATCCAGGGGGCCCAAATCAGCCCCAGCATTTT CASNDPGGPNQPQHF TRBD1 TRBJ1-5 NA TRBV6-5
TGTGCCAGCAGCTTAGATTGGAGTGGCGCTCGCGGGGAAAAACTGTTTTTT CASSLDWSGARGEKLFF NA TRBJ1-4 NA TRBV11-2
TGCAGCGTAGGGGACAGGGATAACTATGGCTACACCTTC CSVGDRDNYGYTF TRBD1 TRBJ1-2 few TRBV29-1
TGTGCCAGCAGTGCCGGGACAGAATATGGCTACACCTTC CASSAGTEYGYTF TRBD1 TRBJ1-2 few TRBV6-2/TRBV6-3
TGTGCCAGCAGTGACGGACAGGTCTCCTACGAGCAGTACTTC CASSDGQVSYEQYF TRBD1 TRBJ2-7 few TRBV12-3/TRBV12-4
TGTGCCAGCAGCTCCGGGACGGGGACCTACGAGCAGTACTTC CASSSGTGTYEQYF NA TRBJ2-7 many TRBV7-8
TGTGCCAGCAGCCCAGGGATCTATGGCTACGAGCAGTACTTC CASSPGIYGYEQYF NA TRBJ2-7 NA TRBV7-6
TGTGCCAGCACTAGCCAAGGTTTTGAATCCCAGCCCCAGCATTTT CASTSQGFESQPQHF NA TRBJ1-5 NA TRBV6-1
TGTGCCAGCAGCCGACTAACCGGACAGGGCCCAATCTATGGCTACACCTTC CASSRLTGQGPIYGYTF TRBD1 TRBJ1-2 NA TRBV11-2
TGCAGCGTTGAAGGGGGCCCCGGGACTACCTACGAGCAGTACTTC CSVEGGPGTTYEQYF TRBD2 TRBJ2-7 once TRBV29-1
TGCAGCGCCACAGGGATGCAAGAGACCCAGTACTTC CSATGMQETQYF NA TRBJ2-5 NA TRBV29-1
TGTGCCAGCAGCCAGCGGCGGGGGGCTGGCTACGAGCAGTACTTC CASSQRRGAGYEQYF TRBD2 TRBJ2-7 many TRBV7-8
TGCAGTGCTATTCCCTTGAGCTCCTACGAGCAGTACTTC CSAIPLSSYEQYF NA TRBJ2-7 few TRBV20-1
TGTGCCGGCAGCTTAGGCCCGGGACGACAAGAGACCCAGTACTTC CAGSLGPGRQETQYF NA TRBJ2-5 NA TRBV7-2
TGTGCCAGCAGTGACGGCGGTACCATTAGGAACACTGAAGCTTTCTTT CASSDGGTIRNTEAFF NA TRBJ1-1 many TRBV2
TGCAGCAATCCCGGGACAGGGACGTACGAGCAGTACTTC CSNPGTGTYEQYF TRBD1 TRBJ2-7 NA TRBV29-1
TGCAGCAGCCCGGGGACAGACACTGAAGCTTTCTTT CSSPGTDTEAFF TRBD1 TRBJ1-1 NA TRBV29-1
TGTGCCACCATTGACAGGGACACTGAAGCTTTCTTT CATIDRDTEAFF TRBD1 TRBJ1-1 once TRBV2
TGCGCCAGCCGAGGGGGGACAGCAGCAACTAATGAAAAACTGTTTTTT CASRGGTAATNEKLFF TRBD1 TRBJ1-4 many TRBV10-2
TGTGCCAGCAGCCAAGGTGGGACAGGTTTGGGCACTGAAGCTTTCTTT CASSQGGTGLGTEAFF TRBD1 TRBJ1-1 NA TRBV7-9
TGTGCCAGCAGTGAAGGAGGGGGCGACTACGAGCAGTACTTC CASSEGGGDYEQYF TRBD1 TRBJ2-7 NA TRBV6-1
TGTGCCACCAGCAAAAGGGGTAGCGGGTCCCAAGAGACCCAGTACTTC CATSKRGSGSQETQYF TRBD2 TRBJ2-5 NA TRBV15
TGTGCCACTTCCAAGACCCACAACACCGGGGAGCTGTTTTTT CATSKTHNTGELFF NA TRBJ2-2 few TRBV19
TGTGCCAGCAGCCGTCGGGAGGACCAGAGCAATCAGCCCCAGCATTTT CASSRREDQSNQPQHF NA TRBJ1-5 NA TRBV2
TGTGCCAGTAGTATTGCCTTGAAGCCCCAGCATTTT CASSIALKPQHF NA TRBJ1-5 many TRBV19
TGTGCCAGCAGCCAAGCAGATCCCGGGACCCGATATGGCTACACCTTC CASSQADPGTRYGYTF NA TRBJ1-2 NA TRBV14
TGTGCCATCAGTGAGGGGGAGAATTCACCCCTCCACTTT CAISEGENSPLHF NA TRBJ1-6 NA TRBV10-3
TGTGCCAGCAGGGTTTATGGTGAAGCTTTCTTT CASRVYGEAFF NA TRBJ1-1 NA TRBV2
TGTGCCAGCAGCCCGTTAGACGCAGGGCTAAACACTGAAGCTTTCTTT CASSPLDAGLNTEAFF NA TRBJ1-1 NA TRBV5-1
TGTGCCAGCAGCTCGACACTAGCGGGAGAGGGTAATGAGCAGTTCTTC CASSSTLAGEGNEQFF TRBD2 TRBJ2-1 NA TRBV7-9
TGTGCCAGCAGCGCAGGGACAGCTCCTGAAGCTTTCTTT CASSAGTAPEAFF TRBD1 TRBJ1-1 NA TRBV9
TGTGCCAGCAGTGGGACAGGGCCGGGAGGCTACACCTTC CASSGTGPGGYTF TRBD1 TRBJ1-2 NA TRBV2
TGTGCCAGCAGCGTAGACCCCCCAGGGGGAGCTAACTATGGCTACACCTTC CASSVDPPGGANYGYTF TRBD1 TRBJ1-2 NA TRBV9